A single sample is the source of the 25 T cell receptor beta chains below, sequenced in a study of blood T cell repertoires in COVID-19. Profiling relied on immunoSEQ multiplex PCR, and the TCRdb table lists in-frame clones only, not all of them. The sample contains tens of thousands of clones, approximately 79% of which appear only once. The sequencing input was peripheral blood. The source is a man between 65 and 85 years old with acute or convalescent COVID-19.

V usage is TRBV18 and J usage is TRBJ2-2; TRBD2 matches 13 bases. CDR1 KGHSH and CDR2 LQKENI come from the germline V gene. CDR3 length: 17 amino acids. V dropped 2 bases and J dropped 3; count of bases not matched to a gene: 3. DNA of the CDR3: TGTGCCAGCTCACCAAGGACTAGCGGGAGTTACACCGGGGAGCTGTTTTTT. Protein sequence: CASSPRTSGSYTGELFF.

The CDR3 region is CASSLPGLAGRDTQYF. The CDR3 coding sequence is TGCGCCAGCAGCTTGCCGGGACTAGCGGGACGGGATACGCAGTATTTT. The chain carries TRBV5-1 and TRBJ2-3, with 13 bases fitting TRBD2. The germline V gene encodes CDR1 SGHRS and CDR2 YFSETQ. The J segment lost 6 bases and the V segment lost 1 base, leaving 5 bases of the junction unmatched. The CDR3 is made up of 16 amino acids.

J is TRBJ1-1 and V is TRBV7-6; a possible D gene is TRBD1 (6 bases). V was cut by 4 bases and J by 2 bases, with 11 bases left in between. The CDR3 totals 14 residues. Germline V gene data show CDR1 as SGHVS and CDR2 as FNYEAQ. CDR3 nucleotides: TGTGCCAGCAGCTCTGAGGGACAAAACACTGAAGCTTTCTTT. This translates into CASSSEGQNTEAFF.

The rearrangement joins TRBV19 to TRBJ2-7; D remains ambiguous. Germline loops: CDR1 LNHDA, CDR2 SQIVND (reference sequence). The length of the CDR3 is 14 residues. Trimming took 4 bases from V and 7 from J, leaving 17 bases between them. The CDR3 DNA is TGTGCCAGTAGTACCCGAGACAAGGCCTGGGAGCAGTACTTC. Encoded protein: CASSTRDKAWEQYF.

This clone has just one count. The chain links TRBV4-1 to TRBJ1-3; D not certain. Trimming removed 4 bases from V and 0 bases from J, with 7 bases in between. Germline assignment: CDR1 MGHRA and CDR2 YSYEKL. The CDR3 totals 14 residues. CDR3 nucleotides: TGCGCCAGCAGCCTAGGGAGCTCTGGAAACACCATATATTTT. It yields the protein CASSLGSSGNTIYF.

The V gene is TRBV9, the J gene TRBJ2-3; D gene ambiguous. The CDR3 runs to 15 residues. The V end lost 4 bases, the J end lost 0 bases, and 12 bases lay between the germline ends. The germline V gene has CDR1 SGDLS and CDR2 YYNGEE. The CDR3 region is CASSPTGGSTDTQYF. In nucleotides, the CDR3 is TGTGCCAGCAGCCCTACTGGCGGTAGCACAGATACGCAGTATTTT.

V usage is TRBV28 and J usage is TRBJ2-5, with D perhaps TRBD1 (6 bases). CDR1 is MDHEN, CDR2 SYDVKM, per germline. Trimming removed 4 bases from V and 0 bases from J, with 15 bases in between. The CDR3 runs 16 residues. CDR3 sequence: CASSSVTGRYQETQYF. The CDR3 DNA reads TGTGCCAGCAGTTCAGTGACAGGACGGTACCAAGAGACCCAGTACTTC.

This sequence joins TRBV11-2 and TRBJ2-3; a possible D gene is TRBD2 (7 bases). Trimming removed 0 bases at V and 1 base at J, with 14 bases between. Germline V gene sequence: CDR1 SGHAT, CDR2 FQNNGV. The CDR3 has 17 amino acids. In DNA form, the CDR3 reads TGTGCCAGCAGCTTAGATGACCGGGGGGCCGGCACAGATACGCAGTATTTT. As protein: CASSLDDRGAGTDTQYF. Looking up the rest from reference TRBV11-2 and TRBJ2-3 gives the full variable domain: EAGVAQSPRYKIIEKRQSVAFWCNPISGHATLYWYQQILGQGPKLLIQFQNNGVVDDSQLPKDRFSAERLKGVDSTLKIQPAKLEDSAVYLCASSLDDRGAGTDTQYFGPGTRLTVL.

This clone appeared a few times. The V and J genes are TRBV3-1 (or the pseudogene TRBV3-2) and TRBJ1-2, with unresolved D. The CDR3 extends over 16 amino acids. Trimming stripped 1 base from V and 4 bases from J, with 16 bases between. Germline lookup yields CDR1 LGHDT and CDR2 YNNKEL (reference sequence). CDR3 sequence reads: CASSQGAPGVLYGYTF. The CDR3, as DNA: TGTGCCAGCAGCCAAGGGGCACCGGGAGTTCTCTATGGCTACACCTTC.

The V call is TRBV7-9, the J call TRBJ2-7, with 8 bases lining up with TRBD2. The V gene end was trimmed by 10 bases and the J gene end by 2 bases; junction bases not matched to a gene: 10. CDR3 length: 14 amino acids. Germline assignment: CDR1 SEHNR and CDR2 FQNEAQ (reference sequence). CDR3: CATSGGASPYEQYF. CDR3 DNA: TGTGCCACCTCGGGGGGGGCATCCCCCTACGAGCAGTACTTC.

The rearrangement joins TRBV28 to TRBJ1-5, with D uncertain. Trimming removed 2 bases at V and 7 bases at J, with 21 bases between. Germline CDR1 and CDR2: MDHEN and SYDVKM. CDR3 length equals 17 residues. The CDR3 DNA sequence: TGTGCCAGCAGTTTAGGGGTAGGGCCCTTGTGGAGGCAGCCCCAGCATTTT. Amino acids: CASSLGVGPLWRQPQHF.

The chain recombines TRBV11-3 with TRBJ2-5; 8 bases fit TRBD1. In germline, CDR1 is SGHNT, CDR2 YENEEA. The CDR3 sequence is 15 residues long. With 5 bases clipped from V and 2 bases from J, the junction kept 7 bases outside the gene matches. CDR3 coding DNA: TGTGCCAGCAGCCCGGGCAGGGGGCGACAAGAGACCCAGTACTTC. It codes for CASSPGRGRQETQYF.

This sequence joins TRBV15 and TRBJ1-5; possibly TRBD1 for D (5 bases). The CDR3 runs 16 residues. Per germline, CDR1 LNHNV and CDR2 YYDKDF (reference sequence). V was shortened by 8 bases and J by 2 bases, with 19 bases between the two germline ends. The CDR3 protein is CATRKGQIGGNQPQHF. The CDR3 DNA reads TGTGCCACCCGTAAAGGCCAAATAGGGGGCAATCAGCCCCAGCATTTT.

V gene TRBV6-6 combines with J gene TRBJ2-7; D unresolved. The V end lost 0 bases, the J end lost 7 bases, and 10 bases lay between the germline ends. Germline V gene lookup returns CDR1 MNHNY and CDR2 SVGAGI (reference sequence). The CDR3 totals 13 residues. The CDR3 is CASSYSNPAEQYF. DNA of the CDR3: TGTGCCAGCAGTTACTCGAACCCAGCGGAGCAGTACTTC.

The chain is built from TRBV25-1 and TRBJ1-2, with D tentatively TRBD1 (6 bases). Trimming removed 9 bases from V and 3 bases from J, with 20 bases in between. The CDR3 spans 15 residues. Germline V gene sequence: CDR1 MGHDK, CDR2 SYGVNS. The CDR3 is CASTATGLGDYGYTF. The CDR3 DNA follows: TGTGCCAGTACAGCTACAGGGCTGGGGGACTATGGCTACACCTTC.

This clone showed up just once. The chain is built from TRBV12-3 or TRBV12-4 and TRBJ1-5; no definite D call. This CDR3 spans 13 amino acids. Trimming stripped 4 bases from V and 4 bases from J, with 8 bases between. The CDR3 spells CASSWTENQPQHF. CDR3 DNA sequence: TGTGCCAGCAGTTGGACTGAAAATCAGCCCCAGCATTTT.

This clone has only one observation. V is TRBV7-2 and J is TRBJ2-7; a weak D match, TRBD1 (6 bases). The CDR3 runs to 15 residues. Germline CDR1 and CDR2: SGHTA and FQGNSA. V was pared by 1 base and J by 1 base, with 11 bases between. This chain's CDR3 is CASSLGWTVSYEQYF. The CDR3 nucleotides are TGTGCCAGCAGCTTAGGGTGGACAGTTTCCTACGAGCAGTACTTC.

CDR3 DNA: TGTGCCAGCAGCGCAGGGGCCGCTCGGGAGACCCAGTACTTC. This sequence encodes CASSAGAARETQYF. The chain links TRBV7-9 to TRBJ2-5, with a possible D match to TRBD1 (6 bases). The V end was cut by 5 bases, the J end by 5 bases, with 15 bases between. CDR3 length: 14 residues. CDR1 and CDR2 from the germline V gene are SEHNR and FQNEAQ (reference sequence).

The chain employs TRBV5-1 and TRBJ2-1; D is perhaps TRBD2 (6 bases). There are 15 residues in the CDR3. V lost 6 bases to trimming and J lost 5 bases, with 18 bases between them. Germline loops: CDR1 SGHRS, CDR2 YFSETQ. For the CDR3, the DNA is TGCGCCAGCAATACGGGGGAACTCGCTGACAATGAGCAGTTCTTC. Translated, it gives CASNTGELADNEQFF.

The V call is TRBV7-9, the J call TRBJ1-1, with 9 bases that match TRBD1. Germline CDR1 and CDR2: SEHNR and FQNEAQ (reference sequence). Trimming took 5 bases from V and 4 from J; bases not matched to a gene: 2. The CDR3 sequence is 13 residues long. Written as DNA, the CDR3 is TGTGCCAGCAGCGAGGGACAGGGCACTGAAGCTTTCTTT. As protein: CASSEGQGTEAFF.

This clone has more than one count but fewer than ten. The V call is TRBV5-1, the J call TRBJ2-2; 7 nucleotides align to TRBD2. The V gene end was trimmed by 6 bases and the J gene end by 6 bases; junction bases not matched to a gene: 8. CDR1 is SGHRS, CDR2 YFSETQ, per germline. This CDR3 has 14 amino acids. In nucleotides, the CDR3 is TGCGCCAGCACCCGGACTAGATCCGCCGGGGAGCTGTTTTTT. This codes for CASTRTRSAGELFF.

This clone was counted a few times. The chain has TRBV6-1 and TRBJ2-1; 10 bases are shared with TRBD2. The CDR3 is 17 residues long. V shed 4 bases and J 0 bases; nucleotides not matched to a gene: 6. Germline lookup yields CDR1 MNHNS and CDR2 SASEGT. The CDR3 coding sequence is TGTGCCAGCAGTGGAGGAGCGGGAGGGCCCTCCTACAATGAGCAGTTCTTC. This translates into CASSGGAGGPSYNEQFF.

This clone was recorded only once. The genes are TRBV28 and TRBJ2-3; the match to TRBD1 covers 10 bases. Germline CDR1 and CDR2: MDHEN and SYDVKM. V was clipped by 6 bases and J by 2 bases; unmatched bases: 5. The CDR3 has 15 residues. CDR3 sequence reads: CASRGDRGYTDTQYF. Written as DNA, the CDR3 is TGTGCCAGCAGGGGGGACAGGGGTTACACAGATACGCAGTATTTT.

This clone was observed a single time. The V and J genes are TRBV12-5 and TRBJ2-2; D may be TRBD1 (5 bases). CDR3 size: 14 residues. With 2 bases removed from V and 2 bases from J, the gap between germline ends came to 6 bases. Germline values: CDR1 LGHNT, CDR2 FRNRAP. CDR3 nucleotides: TGTGCTAGTGGTTTGCAGGGAAACACCGGGGAGCTGTTTTTT. This gives the protein CASGLQGNTGELFF.

The chain has TRBV7-8 and TRBJ1-1; weak D call: TRBD1 (6 bases). CDR1 is SGHVS, CDR2 FQNEAQ, per germline. Trimming shortened V by 1 base and J by 4 bases, and 16 bases separated the two germline ends. The CDR3 covers 16 residues. CDR3 in amino acids: CASSLDRDPLGTEAFF. CDR3 DNA sequence: TGTGCCAGCAGCTTAGACAGGGATCCATTGGGCACTGAAGCTTTCTTT. The complete variable domain, with remaining parts taken from reference TRBV7-8 and TRBJ1-1, reads GAGVSQSPRYKVAKRGQDVALRCDPISGHVSLFWYQQALGQGPEFLTYFQNEAQLDKSGLPSDRFFAERPEGSVSTLKIQRTQQEDSAVYLCASSLDRDPLGTEAFFGQGTRLTVV.